This entry lists 18 T cell receptor delta chains sequenced from one sample in a study of gamma delta lymphoproliferative disorders and STAT genes. The receptor sequences were amplified from genomic DNA of peripheral blood mononuclear cells. TCRdb reanalysed the multiplex PCR reads with CATT. The repertoire holds some 540 delta-chain clones, with around 2% as singletons. Sequences were obtained from blood. These receptors all come from a human donor in good health.

In this sample, this clone turned up a few times. A junction boundary mismatches the germline segment, possibly from a read error. The chain uses TRAV14/DV4 and TRDJ2; possible D gene TRDD3, 5 bases. The CDR3 covers 14 residues. Germline CDR1 TSDPSYG, CDR2 QGSYDQQN (reference sequence). For the CDR3, the DNA is TGTGCAATGACCCCGCGGCGGGGAAACACACCTCTTATCTTT. Residues: CAMTPRRGNTPLIF.

As for this clone: A read error likely explains this, since a far larger clone differs by one base. Other DNA sequences in this sample translate to the same CDR3. The chain recombines TRDV2 with TRDJ1; 11 bases agree with TRDD3. This CDR3 is built from 20 residues. V was clipped by 0 bases and J by 0 bases; unmatched bases: 14. The germline CDR1 and CDR2 sequences are GEAIGNYY and EKD. CDR3 DNA sequence: TGTGCCTGTGACACCGGACGTTGGGGGATACGTCGCCCGTACACCGATAAACTCATCTTT. It translates to CACDTGRWGIRRPYTDKLIF.

This clone was picked up a small number of times. This DNA translates differently at residue 5 from the TCRdb protein, which is that of a much larger clone; a read error is likely, and the protein shown is the DNA's own translation. The chain joins TRDV1 to TRDJ1; D is perhaps TRDD2 (6 bases). This CDR3 spans 22 amino acids. CDR1 is TSWWSYY, CDR2 QGS, per germline. This chain's CDR3 is CALGKLALFLRPGVHGTDKLIF. In nucleotides, the CDR3 is TGTGCTCTTGGGAAACTCGCTCTCTTCCTCCGGCCGGGGGTTCATGGTACCGATAAACTCATCTTT.

A word on this clone: The amino acid sequence in TCRdb belongs to a much larger clone and departs from this DNA's translation at residue 12, likely a sequencing read error; the sequence shown is translated from the DNA. The chain employs TRDV2 and TRDJ1; TRDD3 matches 12 bases. Germline lookup yields CDR1 GEAIGNYY and CDR2 EKD. J lost 0 bases, V lost 0 bases, and 13 bases had no gene match. The CDR3 is 20 residues long. The CDR3 region is CACDTGRWGIRHPYTDKLIF. The CDR3 coding sequence is TGTGCCTGTGACACCGGACGCTGGGGGATACGTCACCCGTACACCGATAAACTCATCTTT.

This clone is deemed medium-sized. This likely traces to a read error, being one base from a far larger clone. This specimen includes other DNA sequences encoding the same CDR3. The chain recombines TRDV1 with TRDJ1, with 9 bases matching TRDD2. The CDR3 extends over 25 amino acids. Per the germline V gene, CDR1 is TSWWSYY and CDR2 is QGS. Here the CDR3 DNA reads TGTGCCCTTGGGGACCTCCCTCACCTTCCTACGGGGACTCGCCTGGGCTTCAAGTACACCGATAAACTCATCTTT. Its protein product is CALGDLPHLPTGTRLGFKYTDKLIF.

This clone was observed many times. One base separates it from a far larger clone, so it is likely a read error. The V call is TRDV1, the J call TRDJ1, with 9 nucleotides matching TRDD2. CDR1 is TSWWSYY, CDR2 QGS, per germline. V was pared by 3 bases and J by 0 bases, with 32 bases of the junction left unmatched. The CDR3 length is 25 residues. The CDR3 region is CALGDPPHLPTGTRLGFKYTDKLIF. For the CDR3, the DNA is TGTGCTCTTGGGGACCCCCCTCACCTTCCTACGGGGACTCGCCTGGGCTTCAAGTACACCGATAAACTCATCTTT.

This clone was counted between two and nine times. A far larger clone is a single base away, which makes a read error likely. Other DNA variants within this sample encode the same CDR3. The gene calls are TRDV2 and TRDJ3; 7 bases agree with TRDD3. The V gene's germline CDR1 is GEAIGNYY and CDR2 EKD. The CDR3 loop spans 19 amino acids. The CDR3 coding sequence is TGTGCCTGTGACACGGCTGGGGGTGTGAGCTCCTGGGATACCCGACAGATGTTTTTC. Protein: CACDTAGGVSSWDTRQMFF.

This clone has at least ten counts. A far bigger clonotype differs at one base, so this is likely a read error. CDR3 nucleotide sequence: TGTGCTCTTGGGGAACTCGCTCTCTTCCTCCGGCCGGGGGCTCATGGTACCGATAAACTCATCTTT. This encodes CALGELALFLRPGAHGTDKLIF. V is TRDV1 and J is TRDJ1; the D gene is possibly TRDD2 (6 bases). CDR1 and CDR2 (germline): TSWWSYY, QGS. The V and J ends lost 0 bases and 2 bases respectively, with 31 bases between them. This CDR3 contains 22 residues.

This clone was found a few times. A read error is the likely source, as a far larger clone sits one nucleotide away. The sample carries other DNA sequences with the same CDR3. The chain combines TRAV29/DV5 with TRDJ1; no clear D gene. The CDR3 is 15 residues long. Looked up from germline, CDR1 is NSMFDY and CDR2 is ISSIKDK. CDR3 amino acids: CAAVTSTPHHAKLIF. CDR3 in DNA: TGTGCAGCAGTTACCTCTACCCCCCATCACGCTAAACTTATCTTT.

This clone was detected only a few times. The TCRdb record carries a much larger clone's protein, which differs from this DNA's translation at residue 20; a read error is the likely cause, and the protein listed here is the DNA translation. The chain carries TRDV1 and TRDJ1; maybe TRDD2 (6 bases). Germline V gene lookup returns CDR1 TSWWSYY and CDR2 QGS. The CDR3 totals 22 residues. The CDR3 loop reads CALGELALFLRPGVHGTDKFIF. The DNA of the CDR3 is TGTGCTCTTGGGGAACTCGCTCTCTTCCTCCGGCCGGGGGTTCATGGTACCGATAAATTCATCTTT.

With regard to this clone: The same CDR3 is also encoded by other DNA sequences in this sample. The V gene is TRDV2, the J gene TRDJ1; 12 nucleotides match TRDD3. The trim removed 0 bases at V and 2 bases at J, leaving 12 bases unmatched. Germline CDR1 is GEAIGNYY and CDR2 is EKD. The CDR3 extends over 19 amino acids. For the CDR3, the DNA is TGTGCCTGTGACACCGTCGGTCTGGGGGATACGCCGTCAACCGATAAACTCATCTTT. Its protein is CACDTVGLGDTPSTDKLIF.

By share, this clone counts as medium-sized. This probably arose from a read error, given a far larger clone one base away. The identical CDR3 is also encoded by other nucleotide sequences in the sample. The chain recombines TRDV3 with TRDJ1, with 13 bases that match TRDD3. Germline V gene data show CDR1 as TVYSNPD and CDR2 as GDNSRS (reference sequence). CDR3 length equals 17 residues. The DNA for the CDR3 is TGCGCCTCCAAAATGGGGTACTGGGGGATACGTGGCGATAAACTCATCTTT. Amino acids: CASKMGYWGIRGDKLIF.

In its sample, this clone was seen a few times. The limits of the CDR3 on the DNA are not certain, so only TCRdb's listed CDR3 is given. V gene TRAV29/DV5 combines with J gene TRDJ3; the D call in the table, TRDD3, was not verified against the DNA. CDR1 NSMFDY and CDR2 ISSIKDK come from the germline V gene. The CDR3 extends over 30 residues, inclusive of both ends. Here the CDR3 reads CSVLLCSKLRSCLELNGGPRSSWDTRQMFF.

This clone was counted only a few times. TCRdb attributes to this sequence the protein of a much larger clone, which differs from the DNA translation at residue 11; a read error is likely, and the protein displayed is translated from the DNA. CDR3 sequence: CACDTLLGDTHSNTDKLIF. As DNA, the CDR3 is TGTGCCTGTGACACCTTACTGGGGGATACGCATAGTAACACCGATAAACTCATCTTT. The gene calls are TRDV2 and TRDJ1; TRDD3 agrees at 13 bases. V lost 0 bases and J lost 0; bases outside the gene matches: 9. Germline CDR1 GEAIGNYY, CDR2 EKD. The CDR3 runs to 19 residues.

As regards this clone: A far larger clone is off by one base, so a read error is likely. The sample has other DNA sequences that encode this CDR3 too. The CDR3: CALGELALFLRPGVHGTDKLIF. The DNA for the CDR3 is TGTGCTCTTGGGGAACTCGCTCTCTTCCTCCGGCCGGGGGTCCATGGTACCGATAAACTCATCTTT. The chain recombines TRDV1 with TRDJ1, with D maybe TRDD2 (6 bases). The CDR3 is made up of 22 amino acids. V lost 0 bases and J lost 2, with 31 bases in between. The germline gives CDR1 TSWWSYY, CDR2 QGS.

Worth noting for this clone: The protein held in TCRdb is that of a much larger clone and does not match this DNA's translation at residue 15, likely because of a read error; the protein shown is translated from the DNA. J is TRDJ1 and V is TRDV1; 9 nucleotides match TRDD3. The germline V gene encodes CDR1 TSWWSYY and CDR2 QGS. Germline trimming cut 4 bases from V and 0 bases from J; bases unmatched to any gene: 21. This CDR3 has 21 amino acids. The CDR3 nucleotides are TGTGCTCTTGGGGCCCCCCTCCTTGAAACTGGGGGAACAGGGCACACCGATAAACTCATCTTT. Amino acids: CALGAPLLETGGTGHTDKLIF.

With respect to this clone: Translating this DNA gives a protein that differs at residue 8 from the TCRdb one, which belongs to a much larger clone; a read error is likely, and the protein shown is this translation. The chain combines TRAV29/DV5 with TRDJ1; D ambiguous. V was pared by 4 bases and J by 7 bases, with 23 bases between. The CDR3 loop spans 15 amino acids. The germline gives CDR1 NSMFDY, CDR2 ISSIKDK. CDR3 residues: CAAVTSTTHHAKLIF. DNA of the CDR3: TGTGCAGCAGTTACCTCTACCACCCATCACGCTAAACTCATCTTT.

On this clone itself: This likely stems from a read error, as it lies one base from a far larger clone. This sequence joins TRDV1 and TRDJ1; 7 nucleotides agree with TRDD3. The CDR3 spans 27 residues. CDR1 and CDR2 from the germline V gene are TSWWSYY and QGS. V was pared by 4 bases and J by 0 bases, with 41 bases of the junction left unmatched. CDR3 region: CALGGAGKGLVSGLRSWGTPHTDKLIF. In DNA, the CDR3 is TGTGCTCTTGGGGGGGCCGGGAAGGGGTTGGTGAGTGGCCTGAGGAGTTGGGGGACTCCGCACACCGATAAACTCATCTTT.